One sample yielded the 29 T cell receptor beta chains listed below, sequenced in a study of tumor T cells in aggressive B-cell lymphoma (dated by TCRdb to the late 2010s). The receptor library was made with the immunoSEQ multiplex PCR assay. The clones in this table, taken by TCRdb from immuneACCESS, are in-frame only. Not every clone is retained; where verified, under half of the shortfall comes from an unresolved V gene, and the cause of the rest is unknown. Present in this sample are more than 2,000 clones, about 91% of which were seen just once. Jointly, the top ten make up 4.5% to 5% of the sample. The sequencing input was tumor tissue. These receptors all stem from an adult with diffuse large B cell lymphoma.

The chain has TRBV7-9 and TRBJ2-2; a weak D match, TRBD1 (5 bases). CDR1 SEHNR and CDR2 FQNEAQ come from the germline V gene (reference sequence). The V end lost 10 bases, the J end lost 0 bases, and 15 bases lay between the germline ends. There are 15 residues in the CDR3. CDR3 sequence: CAIGRGPANTGELFF. The CDR3 DNA reads TGTGCCATCGGAAGGGGTCCAGCGAACACCGGGGAGCTGTTTTTT.

The V gene is TRBV20-1, the J gene TRBJ1-1, with TRBD1 identical over 7 bases. The CDR3 extends over 11 amino acids. The germline V gene encodes CDR1 DFQATT and CDR2 SNEGSKA (reference sequence). V lost 6 bases and J lost 8; bases outside the gene matches: 6. CDR3 bases: TGCAGTGCCATCAGACAGGGAGAAGCTTTCTTT. Protein: CSAIRQGEAFF.

The chain recombines TRBV19 with TRBJ2-1; 8 positions agree with TRBD2. V trimming: 3 bases; J trimming: 7 bases; junction bases outside the gene matches: 8. Looked up from germline, CDR1 is LNHDA and CDR2 is SQIVND (reference sequence). The CDR3 sequence is 15 residues long. The CDR3 reads CASSISSGGFNEQFF. In DNA, the CDR3 is TGTGCCAGTAGTATCTCGAGCGGGGGATTTAATGAGCAGTTCTTC.

The genes are TRBV5-4 and TRBJ2-5; TRBD2 is a possible D gene (6 bases). Germline CDR1 SGHNT, CDR2 YYREEE (reference sequence). V gave up 1 base and J gave up 2 bases, with 12 bases separating them. The CDR3 covers 15 residues. CDR3 sequence reads: CASSLKGGTQETQYF. The DNA of the CDR3 is TGTGCCAGCAGCTTGAAAGGCGGGACTCAAGAGACCCAGTACTTC. Based on the CDR3 plus reference TRBV5-4 and TRBJ2-5, the full variable domain is ETGVTQSPTHLIKTRGQQVTLRCSSQSGHNTVSWYQQALGQGPQFIFQYYREEENGRGNFPPRFSGLQFPNYSSELNVNALELDDSALYLCASSLKGGTQETQYFGPGTRLLVL.

In regard to this clone: One end of the junction fails to match germline, which may point to a read error. V is TRBV11-2 and J is TRBJ1-1; 10 nucleotides agree with TRBD1. The CDR3 has 13 amino acids. Germline CDR1 and CDR2: SGHAT and FQNNGV. The CDR3 loop is CASSPTGGTGAFF. In nucleotides, the CDR3 is TGTGCCAGCAGCCCGACAGGGGGCACTGGAGCTTTCTTT. The variable domain in full, with the rest retrieved from reference TRBV11-2 and TRBJ1-1, is EAGVAQSPRYKIIEKRQSVAFWCNPISGHATLYWYQQILGQGPKLLIQFQNNGVVDDSQLPKDRFSAERLKGVDSTLKIQPAKLEDSAVYLCASSPTGGTGAFFGQGTRLTVV.

The DNA for the CDR3 is TGCGCCAGCAGTAGCGGGGGGGACACAGATACGCAGTATTTT. It yields the protein CASSSGGDTDTQYF. The rearrangement links TRBV5-1 to TRBJ2-3; TRBD2 matches 11 bases. The CDR3 is made up of 14 amino acids. CDR1 is SGHRS, CDR2 YFSETQ, per germline. Trimming at V came to 5 bases and at J to 2 bases, leaving 1 base not matched to a gene.

This chain uses TRBV5-1 with TRBJ2-3; the D is unclear. The CDR3 consists of 16 residues. The ends were cut back, 2 bases at V and 0 bases at J, with 13 bases in the middle. The germline CDR1 and CDR2 sequences are SGHRS and YFSETQ. CDR3 in DNA: TGCGCCAGCAGCTTTAATGGTAGAACTAGCACAGATACGCAGTATTTT. Protein: CASSFNGRTSTDTQYF.

V is TRBV9 and J is TRBJ2-1, with 8 bases that match TRBD2. V shed 1 base, J shed 8 bases, and the junction held 8 bases outside the gene matches. This CDR3 is 15 amino acids long. Looked up from germline, CDR1 is SGDLS and CDR2 is YYNGEE. DNA of the CDR3: TGTGCCAGCAGCGTAAGGTCGGGAGGGCCCGATGAGCAGTTCTTC. Protein sequence: CASSVRSGGPDEQFF.

This clone was seen only once. The chain joins TRBV5-4 to TRBJ2-7; D possibly corresponds to TRBD2 (5 bases). Per germline, CDR1 SGHNT and CDR2 YYREEE (reference sequence). V shed 2 bases and J shed 1 base, with 13 bases lying between them. The CDR3 loop spans 15 amino acids. CDR3 coding DNA: TGTGCCAGCAGCTTCACCCGCGGGTCATCCTACGAGCAGTACTTC. Its translation is CASSFTRGSSYEQYF. The variable domain in full, completed from reference TRBV5-4 and TRBJ2-7, reads ETGVTQSPTHLIKTRGQQVTLRCSSQSGHNTVSWYQQALGQGPQFIFQYYREEENGRGNFPPRFSGLQFPNYSSELNVNALELDDSALYLCASSFTRGSSYEQYFGPGTRLTVT.

The J gene is TRBJ1-1, the V gene TRBV29-1; 10 nucleotides match TRBD1. The CDR3 has 12 amino acids. Per germline, CDR1 SQVTM and CDR2 ANQGSEA. V gave up 5 bases and J gave up 4 bases; unmatched junction bases: 1. The CDR3 spells CSVWDRGTEAFF. The DNA of the CDR3 is TGCAGCGTTTGGGACAGGGGCACTGAAGCTTTCTTT.

The J gene is TRBJ1-5, the V gene TRBV5-1, with D uncertain. CDR3 size: 15 residues. Germline V gene lookup returns CDR1 SGHRS and CDR2 YFSETQ. V dropped 2 bases and J dropped 5 bases, with 14 bases sitting between them. The CDR3 loop reads CASSLDTPWDQPQHF. In nucleotides, the CDR3 is TGCGCCAGCAGCTTAGACACCCCATGGGATCAGCCCCAGCATTTT.

The chain combines TRBV30 with TRBJ2-1, with 7 positions matching TRBD1. Trimming cost V 0 bases and J 1 base; bases outside gene matches: 3. This CDR3 contains 15 residues. The germline CDR1 and CDR2 sequences are GTSNPN and SVGIG (reference sequence). The chain's CDR3 is CAWSVGGSSYNEQFF. The CDR3 region has the DNA TGTGCCTGGAGTGTAGGGGGCTCTTCCTACAATGAGCAGTTCTTC.

The chain combines TRBV28 with TRBJ1-5; D gene uncertain. V lost 8 bases and J lost 2, with 10 bases in between. This CDR3 has 13 amino acids. CDR1 is MDHEN and CDR2 is SYDVKM in the germline V gene. CDR3 residues: CASAGEGNQPQHF. DNA of the CDR3: TGTGCCAGCGCGGGAGAGGGCAATCAGCCCCAGCATTTT. Together with reference TRBV28 and TRBJ1-5, the CDR3 gives the full variable domain: DVKVTQSSRYLVKRTGEKVFLECVQDMDHENMFWYRQDPGLGLRLIYFSYDVKMKEKGDIPEGYSVSREKKERFSLILESASTNQTSMYLCASAGEGNQPQHFGDGTRLSIL.

This CDR3 is CASSGKGLAREQYF. The CDR3 DNA reads TGCGCCAGCAGTGGGAAGGGGTTGGCGCGCGAGCAGTACTTC. The rearrangement joins TRBV10-2 to TRBJ2-7, with D perhaps TRBD1 (5 bases). Germline values: CDR1 WSHSY, CDR2 SAAADI. The V end lost 4 bases, the J end lost 6 bases, and 16 bases lay between the germline ends. This CDR3 has 14 amino acids.

V is TRBV9 and J is TRBJ2-7; TRBD2 matches 9 bases. With V trimmed by 4 bases and J by 0 bases, 2 bases remained unmatched. CDR3 length equals 14 residues. Germline lookup yields CDR1 SGDLS and CDR2 YYNGEE. In DNA, the CDR3 is TGTGCCAGCAGCCTTAGCGGGGGCTCCTACGAGCAGTACTTC. It yields the protein CASSLSGGSYEQYF.

This chain connects TRBV5-1 to TRBJ1-4, with 8 nucleotides matching TRBD1. The CDR3 consists of 14 residues. Per the germline V gene, CDR1 is SGHRS and CDR2 is YFSETQ. With V trimmed by 5 bases and J by 5 bases, 5 bases remained unmatched. CDR3 amino acids: CASRSTGANEKLFF. The CDR3 DNA reads TGCGCCAGCAGGTCGACAGGGGCAAATGAAAAACTGTTTTTT.

As to this clone: One junction end does not reproduce the germline sequence, and a read error may be involved. V is TRBV7-2 and J is TRBJ2-2; 12 bases fit TRBD2. There are 19 residues in the CDR3. Germline CDR1 SGHTA, CDR2 FQGNSA. This CDR3 is CASSFATASGRAGTGELFF. CDR3 DNA sequence: TGTGCCAGCAGCTTCGCTACGGCTAGCGGGAGGGCCGGTACCGGAGAGCTGTTTTTT.

This clone was observed a few times. The V call is TRBV10-2, the J call TRBJ2-2, with D tentatively TRBD1 (6 bases). The CDR3 is 14 residues long. The V and J ends lost 7 bases and 6 bases respectively, with 15 bases between them. Germline CDR1 reads WSHSY; CDR2 reads SAAADI. This CDR3 is CASNNRALAGELFF. CDR3 sequence (DNA): TGCGCCAGCAATAACAGGGCGTTAGCCGGGGAGCTGTTTTTT.

This chain connects TRBV2 to TRBJ2-1; 12 nucleotides align to TRBD2. Trimming took 6 bases from V and 6 from J; bases not matched to a gene: 0. The CDR3 has 13 amino acids. The germline V gene has CDR1 SNHLY and CDR2 FYNNEI. For the CDR3, the DNA is TGTGCCAGCAGACTAGCGGGGGGCAATGAGCAGTTCTTC. Translated, it gives CASRLAGGNEQFF.

The rearrangement uses TRBV7-2 and TRBJ1-1; perhaps TRBD1 as D (5 bases). The CDR3 contains 12 residues. Germline V CDR1 and CDR2: SGHTA, FQGNSA. Trimming stripped 5 bases from V and 4 bases from J, with 8 bases between. CDR3 in amino acids: CASSPGPTEAFF. CDR3 in DNA: TGTGCCAGCAGCCCAGGGCCCACTGAAGCTTTCTTT.

The rearrangement uses TRBV6-1 and TRBJ2-5, with 10 bases that match TRBD1. Germline V lookup: CDR1 MNHNS, CDR2 SASEGT. V lost 1 base and J lost 3; bases outside the gene matches: 5. The CDR3 is 16 residues long. CDR3 region: CASSEVRGQGKETQYF. For the CDR3, the DNA is TGTGCCAGCAGTGAAGTGAGGGGACAGGGGAAAGAGACCCAGTACTTC.

This chain joins TRBV28 and TRBJ1-2; D gene ambiguous. Germline V gene sequence: CDR1 MDHEN, CDR2 SYDVKM. V was shortened by 3 bases and J by 5 bases, with 13 bases between the two germline ends. This CDR3 spans 14 amino acids. In DNA, the CDR3 is TGTGCCAGCAGTTTGAAGGAGGACCGGTATGGCTACACCTTC. This translates into CASSLKEDRYGYTF.

V and J are TRBV28 and TRBJ1-2; D gene unclear. CDR1 and CDR2 (germline): MDHEN, SYDVKM. V was shortened by 3 bases and J by 7 bases, with 15 bases between the two germline ends. The CDR3 spans 14 residues. CDR3 sequence reads: CASSLEGKLPGYTF. Here the CDR3 DNA reads TGTGCCAGCAGTTTGGAGGGCAAGCTCCCTGGCTACACCTTC.

CDR3 nucleotide sequence: TGTGCCAGCAGTGACTCTAACAGGGTGGCCGTTTTCAGGGGCTACACCTTC. As protein: CASSDSNRVAVFRGYTF. The V call is TRBV2, the J call TRBJ1-2; possible D gene TRBD1, 6 bases. CDR1 is SNHLY and CDR2 is FYNNEI in the germline V gene. There are 17 residues in the CDR3. Trimming shortened V by 3 bases and J by 8 bases, and 25 bases separated the two germline ends.

The rearrangement joins TRBV6-1 to TRBJ2-5, with D tentatively TRBD1 (6 bases). Deletions cut 1 base from V and 5 bases from J, with 17 bases between. CDR1 is MNHNS and CDR2 is SASEGT in the germline V gene. This CDR3 region has 16 residues. The CDR3 DNA reads TGTGCCAGCAGTGAAGAGAGTGGCAGGGGTGCGGAGACCCAGTACTTC. Protein: CASSEESGRGAETQYF.

The chain couples TRBV15 to TRBJ2-7; tentative D call: TRBD2 (6 bases). V dropped 0 bases and J dropped 3 bases, with 9 bases sitting between them. CDR3 length equals 14 residues. Per the germline V gene, CDR1 is LNHNV and CDR2 is YYDKDF (reference sequence). Here the CDR3 reads CATSRDGGIYEQYF. DNA for the CDR3: TGTGCCACCAGCAGAGATGGGGGGATCTACGAGCAGTACTTC. The full variable domain, completed using reference TRBV15 and TRBJ2-7, is DAMVIQNPRYQVTQFGKPVTLSCSQTLNHNVMYWYQQKSSQAPKLLFHYYDKDFNNEADTPDNFQSRRPNTSFCFLDIRSPGLGDTAMYLCATSRDGGIYEQYFGPGTRLTVT.

This chain joins TRBV27 and TRBJ2-6; D is unclear. Trimming pared 6 bases from V and 0 bases from J, leaving 6 bases between. Germline V CDR1 and CDR2: MNHEY, SMNVEV (reference sequence). There are 14 residues in the CDR3. The CDR3 reads CASRRSSGANVLTF. The CDR3 region has the DNA TGTGCCAGCAGGCGGAGCTCTGGGGCCAACGTCCTGACTTTC.

This rearrangement joins TRBV7-3 to TRBJ2-3; 13 positions agree with TRBD2. Germline V lookup: CDR1 SGHTA, CDR2 FQGTGA. V was clipped by 5 bases and J by 8 bases; unmatched bases: 7. The CDR3 is 15 amino acids. CDR3 sequence reads: CASSQTSGGPTTQYF. The CDR3 DNA is TGTGCCAGCAGCCAGACTAGCGGGGGGCCAACTACGCAGTATTTT.

The count of this clone is one. CDR3 region: CASSVQGSYGYTF. The CDR3 DNA sequence: TGTGCCAGCAGCGTCCAGGGTTCCTATGGCTACACCTTC. The chain combines TRBV9 with TRBJ1-2; a weak D match, TRBD1 (5 bases). Trimming removed 2 bases at V and 4 bases at J, with 9 bases between. Per germline, CDR1 SGDLS and CDR2 YYNGEE. The CDR3 runs 13 residues.